These 7 T cell receptor beta chains were sequenced from one sample in a study of T cells in Graves' hyperthyroidism and ophthalmopathy. From RNA transcripts, TCR beta CDR3 regions were amplified. Carried out on the TCR CDR3, a first-round RT-PCR used the HTBI primer set. From the multiplex PCR reads, TCRdb called clonotypes with MiXCR, one entry per CDR3 protein. The table has about 290,000 distinct CDR3 sequences, roughly 15% seen once. The sample taken for sequencing was blood. These receptors were obtained from a woman in her 50s with Graves' hyperthyroidism that later progressed to Graves' ophthalmopathy.

V and J are TRBV28 and TRBJ2-7; 7 bases line up with TRBD1. Trimming cost V 6 bases and J 3 bases; bases outside gene matches: 8. The germline gives CDR1 MDHEN, CDR2 SYDVKM. CDR3 length: 14 amino acids. CDR3: CASRDRDSNYEQYF. The DNA for the CDR3 is TGTGCCAGCAGAGACCGGGACAGCAACTACGAGCAGTACTTC.

In its sample, this clonotype was seen many times. The chain joins TRBV28 to TRBJ2-1; D not resolved. The CDR3 totals 14 residues. Trimming removed 5 bases at V and 0 bases at J, with 8 bases between. The V gene's germline CDR1 is MDHEN and CDR2 SYDVKM. The CDR3 here is CASSPLGSYNEQFF. As DNA, the CDR3 is TGTGCCAGCAGTCCCTTGGGCTCCTACAATGAGCAGTTCTTC.

This clonotype was detected ten times or more. The chain has TRBV2 and TRBJ2-2, with TRBD2 as a possible D gene (5 bases). This CDR3 spans 11 amino acids. The V gene lost 10 bases and the J gene lost 5 bases, with 8 bases spanning the gap. Germline loops: CDR1 SNHLY, CDR2 FYNNEI. The DNA of the CDR3 is TGTGCCACACTAGTTACCGGGGAGCTGTTTTTT. Protein: CATLVTGELFF.

This clonotype was seen at least ten times. The rearrangement joins TRBV12-3 or TRBV12-4 to TRBJ2-3; unclear D gene. V was trimmed by 5 bases and J by 2 bases, leaving 5 bases between them. This CDR3 is 12 amino acids long. The CDR3 loop reads CASSLNTDTQYF. DNA of the CDR3: TGTGCCAGCAGTCTTAACACAGATACGCAGTATTTT.

With respect to this clonotype: Relative to the germline gene, one junction end is altered; a read error may explain this. The chain employs TRBV24-1 and TRBJ2-1; D is perhaps TRBD2 (5 bases). Germline V gene lookup returns CDR1 KGHDR and CDR2 SFDVKD. There are 15 residues in the CDR3. The CDR3 sequence is CATCGSWSSYSEQFF. CDR3 sequence (DNA): TGTGCCACCTGTGGGAGTTGGTCCTCCTACAGTGAGCAGTTCTTC.

This clonotype appeared many times. V gene TRBV7-2 combines with J gene TRBJ2-3, with 8 positions matching TRBD2. There are 13 residues in the CDR3. Trimming cost V 5 bases and J 3 bases; bases outside gene matches: 1. Germline assignment: CDR1 SGHTA and CDR2 FQGNSA. For the CDR3, the DNA is TGTGCCAGCAGCGGGACTAGGACAGATACGCAGTATTTT. Encoded protein: CASSGTRTDTQYF.

Points on this clonotype: This may be a read error, as it is one base from a much larger clone. This rearrangement joins TRBV15 to TRBJ2-5, with 10 bases lining up with TRBD2. This CDR3 spans 15 amino acids. Germline values: CDR1 LNHNV, CDR2 YYDKDF (reference sequence). The trim removed 5 bases at V and 7 bases at J, leaving 10 bases unmatched. CDR3 in amino acids: CATSPHIAGGGTQYF. CDR3 sequence (DNA): TGTGCCACCAGCCCCCACATAGCGGGAGGAGGGACCCAGTACTTC. The variable domain in full, completed from reference TRBV15 and TRBJ2-5, reads DAMVIQNPRYQVTQFGKPVTLSCSQTLNHNVMYWYQQKSSQAPKLLFHYYDKDFNNEADTPDNFQSRRPNTSFCFLDIRSPGLGDTAMYLCATSPHIAGGGTQYFGPGTRLLVL.